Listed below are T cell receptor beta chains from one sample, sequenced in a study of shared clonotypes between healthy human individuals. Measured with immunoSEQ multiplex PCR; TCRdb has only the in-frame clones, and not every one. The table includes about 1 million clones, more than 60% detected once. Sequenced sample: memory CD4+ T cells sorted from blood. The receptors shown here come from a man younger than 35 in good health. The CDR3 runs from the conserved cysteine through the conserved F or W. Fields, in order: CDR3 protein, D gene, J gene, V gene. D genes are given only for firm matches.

CDR3 protein: CASSRDNSPLHF; D gene: -; J gene: TRBJ1-6; V gene: TRBV7-9
CDR3 protein: CASSYRYTGELFF; D gene: -; J gene: TRBJ2-2; V gene: TRBV6-6
CDR3 protein: CAWSVTRASEQYF; D gene: -; J gene: -; V gene: TRBV30
CDR3 protein: CASSPNEYTEAFF; D gene: -; J gene: TRBJ1-1; V gene: TRBV18
CDR3 protein: CASSPTGGPYGYTF; D gene: TRBD1; J gene: TRBJ1-2; V gene: TRBV7-3
CDR3 protein: CASSLQKGEQYF; D gene: -; J gene: TRBJ2-7; V gene: TRBV28
CDR3 protein: CASSLGDRYSPLHF; D gene: TRBD1; J gene: TRBJ1-6; V gene: TRBV5-8
CDR3 protein: CAWSVGGVETQYF; D gene: -; J gene: TRBJ2-5; V gene: TRBV30
CDR3 protein: CASSYESGRGLNEQFF; D gene: TRBD2; J gene: TRBJ2-1; V gene: TRBV10-1
CDR3 protein: CASSQKGGYEQYF; D gene: -; J gene: TRBJ2-7; V gene: TRBV4-3
CDR3 protein: CASSLGGEMRTTEAFF; D gene: TRBD1; J gene: TRBJ1-1; V gene: TRBV19
CDR3 protein: CASSGSTATEAFF; D gene: -; J gene: TRBJ1-1; V gene: TRBV19
CDR3 protein: CASSEAWQKVHNEQFF; D gene: -; J gene: TRBJ2-1; V gene: TRBV6-1
CDR3 protein: CASRGTVPPGNGYTF; D gene: TRBD1; J gene: TRBJ1-2; V gene: TRBV6-5
CDR3 protein: CASRSGQDTDTQYF; D gene: TRBD1; J gene: TRBJ2-3; V gene: TRBV5-1
CDR3 protein: CASSLRGIRRALQETQYF; D gene: -; J gene: TRBJ2-5; V gene: TRBV7-2
CDR3 protein: CASSPRPTTYEQYF; D gene: -; J gene: TRBJ2-7; V gene: TRBV9
CDR3 protein: CASTRDGQGLETQYF; D gene: TRBD1; J gene: TRBJ2-5; V gene: TRBV6-1
CDR3 protein: CASAGAGVGDTQYF; D gene: TRBD2; J gene: TRBJ2-3; V gene: TRBV5-1
CDR3 protein: CASSEALHTGELFF; D gene: -; J gene: TRBJ2-2; V gene: TRBV2
CDR3 protein: CASRGGDSRYEQYF; D gene: TRBD2; J gene: TRBJ2-7; V gene: TRBV6-4
CDR3 protein: CASRIFGGGIQYF; D gene: -; J gene: TRBJ2-4; V gene: TRBV19
CDR3 protein: CATSSPDRVKGYEQYF; D gene: TRBD1; J gene: TRBJ2-7; V gene: TRBV15
CDR3 protein: CASSLEGEDHGELFF; D gene: -; J gene: TRBJ2-2; V gene: TRBV7-9
CDR3 protein: CASSYSYSSNQPQHF; D gene: -; J gene: TRBJ1-5; V gene: TRBV6-5
CDR3 protein: CAIKGEEAGANVLTF; D gene: -; J gene: TRBJ2-6; V gene: TRBV10-3
CDR3 protein: CASRRTKNTEAFF; D gene: -; J gene: TRBJ1-1; V gene: TRBV6-5
CDR3 protein: CASRLAGAIGDTQYF; D gene: TRBD2; J gene: TRBJ2-3; V gene: TRBV11-2
CDR3 protein: CASSGGGSGLPYEQYF; D gene: TRBD2; J gene: TRBJ2-7; V gene: TRBV5-1
CDR3 protein: CASADRRNTDTQYF; D gene: -; J gene: TRBJ2-3; V gene: TRBV5-1
CDR3 protein: CASSDGTGREETQYF; D gene: TRBD1; J gene: TRBJ2-5; V gene: TRBV6-1
CDR3 protein: CASSLEGNYGYTF; D gene: -; J gene: TRBJ1-2; V gene: TRBV5-6
CDR3 protein: CASSQDRPLSTDTQYF; D gene: -; J gene: TRBJ2-3; V gene: TRBV14
CDR3 protein: CASSPFQGGYGYTF; D gene: TRBD1; J gene: TRBJ1-2; V gene: TRBV28
CDR3 protein: CASRTAGPYGYTF; D gene: -; J gene: TRBJ1-2; V gene: TRBV6-5
CDR3 protein: CASSPTGNNEQFF; D gene: TRBD1; J gene: TRBJ2-1; V gene: TRBV5-1
CDR3 protein: CASSLRQGSGGEQFF; D gene: TRBD1; J gene: TRBJ2-1; V gene: TRBV11-2
CDR3 protein: CSVRTGSRHGYTF; D gene: -; J gene: TRBJ1-2; V gene: TRBV29-1
CDR3 protein: CASSTGQGQFPSYEQYF; D gene: -; J gene: TRBJ2-7; V gene: TRBV21-1
CDR3 protein: CASSLGGPMNTEAFF; D gene: -; J gene: TRBJ1-1; V gene: TRBV27
CDR3 protein: CASSDGLAGAVKTQYF; D gene: TRBD2; J gene: TRBJ2-5; V gene: TRBV10-2